Listed here are 10 T cell receptor beta chains from one sample, sequenced in a study of patients and donors after allogeneic stem cell transplantation. TCRdb called the RT-PCR reads again in MiXCR, with one record for every CDR3 protein. Among about a million distinct CDR3 sequences listed, about a sixth were seen once. Sequencing was done on a sample of blood, either unsorted or a sorted T cell fraction (not recorded which). The source of these receptors is a human donor who was either an allogeneic HSCT recipient or a stem cell or donor lymphocyte infusion donor (not recorded which). It is not recorded whose cells these are; they may come from a transplant donor.

Only one count was recorded for this clonotype. CDR3 bases: TGCAGTGCTGCCGGGACAGAGCAGTTCTTC. This gives the protein CSAAGTEQFF. V is TRBV20-1 and J is TRBJ2-1, with a tentative D call TRBD1 (6 bases). The CDR3 consists of 10 residues. The V end lost 5 bases, the J end lost 10 bases, and 9 bases lay between the germline ends. Germline V gene lookup returns CDR1 DFQATT and CDR2 SNEGSKA (reference sequence).

The V gene is TRBV18, the J gene TRBJ2-3; 9 bases match TRBD2. The CDR3 is 15 residues long. Trimming cost V 2 bases and J 4 bases; bases outside gene matches: 4. Per the germline V gene, CDR1 is KGHSH and CDR2 is LQKENI. The CDR3 DNA sequence: TGTGCCAGCTCACCAGCTAGCGGGAAGGCAGATACGCAGTATTTT. This codes for CASSPASGKADTQYF.

Comments on this clonotype: The CDR3 carries no conserved terminal phenylalanine or tryptophan, so it likely arises from a read error. The gene calls are TRBV9 and TRBJ1-2; no clear D gene. Germline CDR1 is SGDLS and CDR2 is YYNGEE. The CDR3 consists of 15 residues. V was shortened by 0 bases and J by 2 bases, with 11 bases between the two germline ends. The chain's CDR3 is CASSVGVGINYGYTS. The CDR3 region has the DNA TGTGCCAGCAGCGTAGGGGTGGGCATAAACTATGGCTACACCTCC.

The table lists this clonotype with a count of one. This chain uses TRBV7-2 with TRBJ1-3; D uncertain. This CDR3 is 15 amino acids long. Looked up from germline, CDR1 is SGHTA and CDR2 is FQGNSA. Trimming stripped 1 base from V and 6 bases from J, with 13 bases between. The CDR3 DNA follows: TGTGCCAGCAGCTTAGACCCGATGGCCAAAAACACCATATATTTT. Protein product: CASSLDPMAKNTIYF.

The chain recombines TRBV9 with TRBJ2-5; 13 nucleotides agree with TRBD2. Trimming removed 3 bases from V and 5 bases from J; junction bases left unmatched: 7. CDR1 and CDR2 from the germline V gene are SGDLS and YYNGEE. The CDR3 consists of 16 residues. The DNA of the CDR3 is TGTGCCAGCAGCGGACTAGCGGGAGGTCGTCGGGAGACCCAGTACTTC. Encoded protein: CASSGLAGGRRETQYF.

The chain uses TRBV20-1 and TRBJ2-3; D remains unclear. CDR1 is DFQATT and CDR2 is SNEGSKA in the germline V gene (reference sequence). V was trimmed by 1 base and J by 3 bases, leaving 11 bases between them. This CDR3 is 14 amino acids long. CDR3 residues: CSARAMGITDTQYF. The CDR3 DNA reads TGCAGTGCTAGAGCCATGGGGATAACAGATACGCAGTATTTT.

This clonotype was counted many times. The rearrangement joins TRBV12-3 or TRBV12-4 to TRBJ1-2; 8 bases are a match to TRBD1. V lost 5 bases to trimming and J lost 2 bases; unmatched junction nucleotides: 7. The CDR3 is 15 residues long. The CDR3 here is CASSTHRGLNYGYTF. The CDR3 region has the DNA TGTGCCAGCAGTACCCACAGGGGGTTAAACTATGGCTACACCTTC.

In its sample, this clonotype was seen many times. The chain employs TRBV7-9 and TRBJ2-1; D possibly corresponds to TRBD1 (6 bases). Germline values: CDR1 SEHNR, CDR2 FQNEAQ (reference sequence). The length of the CDR3 is 13 residues. V was pared by 4 bases and J by 5 bases, with 9 bases between. The CDR3 is CASSWGQNNEQFF. The DNA for the CDR3 is TGTGCCAGCAGCTGGGGACAAAACAATGAGCAGTTCTTC.

The chain links TRBV7-9 to TRBJ2-5, with a tentative D call TRBD1 (7 bases). Trimming left V 5 bases short and J 4 bases short, with 20 bases between. This CDR3 is built from 16 residues. CDR1 and CDR2 (germline): SEHNR, FQNEAQ (reference sequence). CDR3: CASSKRARAGGETQYF. The CDR3 nucleotides are TGTGCCAGCAGCAAGCGGGCTAGGGCAGGGGGAGAGACCCAGTACTTC.

This clonotype turned up a few times. The gene calls are TRBV9 and TRBJ2-1, with D tentatively TRBD1 or TRBD2 (5 bases each). This CDR3 region has 16 residues. Germline V gives CDR1 SGDLS, CDR2 YYNGEE. V lost 4 bases and J lost 6, with 20 bases in between. The CDR3: CASSPGTLLSGNEQFF. Written as DNA, the CDR3 is TGTGCCAGCAGCCCCGGGACCCTCCTAAGCGGCAATGAGCAGTTCTTC.